Reported below is one T cell receptor (beta chain). This sample was included in a study of blood T cells in healthy people across ages. The CDR3 consists of 16 residues. Germline V lookup: CDR1 MDHEN, CDR2 SYDVKM. Each sample provided at least 6 micrograms of extracted total RNA. A J-beta primer mix and a sample-barcoded 5' primer were used in a second PCR of roughly 6 to 12 cycles. Every cDNA was tagged by a template-switch adaptor with 12 random nucleotides. All samples gave at least 2.5 million CDR3-containing paired-end reads. TCRdb passed the 5' RACE reads through MiXCR, listing each CDR3 protein once. The sample consists of about 680,000 distinct CDR3 sequences, 45% to 50% of them appearing once.

The receptor was derived from a woman in her fifties or sixties in good health. This rearrangement joins TRBV28 to TRBJ2-4, with TRBD1 matching 11 bases. The closer fit of TRBJ2-7 to the DNA end suggests the J call may be wrong. The sequenced sample consisted of blood. The CDR3 nucleotides read TGTGCCAGCAGTTTAGGGGGGACAGGGGGATTCTACGAGCAGTACTTC. Amino acid sequence: CASSLGGTGGFYEQYF.